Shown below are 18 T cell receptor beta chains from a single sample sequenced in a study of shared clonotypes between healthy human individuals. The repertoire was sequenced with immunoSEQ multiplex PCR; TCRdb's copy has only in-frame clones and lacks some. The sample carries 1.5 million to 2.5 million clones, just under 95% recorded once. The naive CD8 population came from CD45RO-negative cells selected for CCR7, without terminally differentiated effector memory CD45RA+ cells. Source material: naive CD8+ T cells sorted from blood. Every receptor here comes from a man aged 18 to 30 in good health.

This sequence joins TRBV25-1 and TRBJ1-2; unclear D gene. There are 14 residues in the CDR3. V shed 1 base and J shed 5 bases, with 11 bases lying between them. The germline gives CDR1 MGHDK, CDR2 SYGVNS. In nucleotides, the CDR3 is TGTGCCAGCAGTGAATCCCTTCTGGATTATGGCTACACCTTC. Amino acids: CASSESLLDYGYTF.

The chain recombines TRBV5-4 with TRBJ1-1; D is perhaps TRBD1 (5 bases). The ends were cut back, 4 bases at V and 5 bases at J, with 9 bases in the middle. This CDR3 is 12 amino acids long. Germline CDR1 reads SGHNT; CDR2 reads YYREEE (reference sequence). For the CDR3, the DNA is TGTGCCAGCAGCCAGGCAGGGACTGAAGCTTTCTTT. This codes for CASSQAGTEAFF.

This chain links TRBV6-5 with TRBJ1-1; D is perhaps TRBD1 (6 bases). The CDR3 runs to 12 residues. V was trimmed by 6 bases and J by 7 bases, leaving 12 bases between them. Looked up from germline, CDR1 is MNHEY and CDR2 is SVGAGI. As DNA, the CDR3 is TGTGCCAGCAGCGAACAGGGAATTGAAGCTTTCTTT. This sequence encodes CASSEQGIEAFF.

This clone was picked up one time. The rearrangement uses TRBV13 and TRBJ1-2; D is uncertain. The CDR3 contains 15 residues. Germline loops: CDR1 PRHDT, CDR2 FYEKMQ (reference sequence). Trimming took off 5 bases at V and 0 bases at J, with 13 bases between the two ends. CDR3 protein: CASSPTKEANYGYTF. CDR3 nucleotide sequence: TGTGCCAGCAGCCCGACTAAGGAAGCTAACTATGGCTACACCTTC.

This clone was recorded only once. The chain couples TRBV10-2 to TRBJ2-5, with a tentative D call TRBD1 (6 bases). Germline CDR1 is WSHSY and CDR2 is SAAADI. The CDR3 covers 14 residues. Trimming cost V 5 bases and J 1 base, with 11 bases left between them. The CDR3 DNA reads TGCGCCAGCAGTACCGGGACATTCCAAGAGACCCAGTACTTC. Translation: CASSTGTFQETQYF.

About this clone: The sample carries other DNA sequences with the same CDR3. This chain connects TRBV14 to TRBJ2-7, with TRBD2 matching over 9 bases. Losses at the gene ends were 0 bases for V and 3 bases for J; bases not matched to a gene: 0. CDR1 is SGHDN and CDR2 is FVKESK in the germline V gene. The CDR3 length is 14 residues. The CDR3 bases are TGTGCCAGCAGCCAAGATAGCGGGAGCTACGAGCAGTACTTC. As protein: CASSQDSGSYEQYF.

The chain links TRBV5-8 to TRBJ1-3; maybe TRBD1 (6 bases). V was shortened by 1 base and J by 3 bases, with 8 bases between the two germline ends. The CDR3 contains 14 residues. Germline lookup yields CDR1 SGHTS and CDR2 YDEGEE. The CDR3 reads CASSLTGSGNTIYF. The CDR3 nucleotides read TGTGCCAGCAGCTTGACAGGGAGTGGAAACACCATATATTTT. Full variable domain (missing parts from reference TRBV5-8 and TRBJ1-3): EAGVTQSPTHLIKTRGQQATLRCSPISGHTSVYWYQQALGLGLQFLLWYDEGEERNRGNFPPRFSGRQFPNYSSELNVNALELEDSALYLCASSLTGSGNTIYFGEGSWLTVV.

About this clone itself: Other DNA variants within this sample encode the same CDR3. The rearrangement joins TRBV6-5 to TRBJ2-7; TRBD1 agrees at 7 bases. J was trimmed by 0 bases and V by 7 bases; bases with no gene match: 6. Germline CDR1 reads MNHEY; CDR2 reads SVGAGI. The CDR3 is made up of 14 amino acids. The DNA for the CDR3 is TGTGCCAGCAACCCGACAGGGTCCTCCTACGAGCAGTACTTC. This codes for CASNPTGSSYEQYF.

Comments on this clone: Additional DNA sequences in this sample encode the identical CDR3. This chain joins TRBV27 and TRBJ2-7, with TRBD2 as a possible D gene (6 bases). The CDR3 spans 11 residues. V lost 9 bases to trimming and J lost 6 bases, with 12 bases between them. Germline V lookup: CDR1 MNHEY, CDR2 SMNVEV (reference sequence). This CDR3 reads CASRRAGEQYF. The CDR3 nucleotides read TGTGCCAGTAGGAGGGCCGGCGAGCAGTACTTC.

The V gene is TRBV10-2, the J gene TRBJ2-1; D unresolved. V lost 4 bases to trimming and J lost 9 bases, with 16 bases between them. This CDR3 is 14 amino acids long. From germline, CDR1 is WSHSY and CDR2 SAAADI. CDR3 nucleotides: TGCGCCAGCAGTGTCCCTATCGGACCGACTGAGCAGTTCTTC. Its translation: CASSVPIGPTEQFF.

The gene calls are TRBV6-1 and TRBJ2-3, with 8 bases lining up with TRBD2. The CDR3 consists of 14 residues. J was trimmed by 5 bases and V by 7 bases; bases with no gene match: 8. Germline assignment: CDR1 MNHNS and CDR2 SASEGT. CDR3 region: CASKGAGVLDTQYF. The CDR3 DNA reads TGTGCCAGCAAAGGAGCGGGGGTTTTAGATACGCAGTATTTT.

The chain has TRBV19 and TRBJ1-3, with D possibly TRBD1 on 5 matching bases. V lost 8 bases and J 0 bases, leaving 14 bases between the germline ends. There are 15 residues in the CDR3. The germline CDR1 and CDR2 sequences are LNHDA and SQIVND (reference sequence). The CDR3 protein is CASRRDSNSGNTIYF. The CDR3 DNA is TGTGCCAGTCGTCGGGACTCCAACTCTGGAAACACCATATATTTT.

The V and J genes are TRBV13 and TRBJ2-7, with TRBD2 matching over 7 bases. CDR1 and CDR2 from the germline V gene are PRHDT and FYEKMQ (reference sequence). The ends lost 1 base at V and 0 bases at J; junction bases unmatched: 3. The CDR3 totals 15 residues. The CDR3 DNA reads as TGTGCCAGCAGCTTAGCTAGCGGAAACTCCTACGAGCAGTACTTC. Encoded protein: CASSLASGNSYEQYF.

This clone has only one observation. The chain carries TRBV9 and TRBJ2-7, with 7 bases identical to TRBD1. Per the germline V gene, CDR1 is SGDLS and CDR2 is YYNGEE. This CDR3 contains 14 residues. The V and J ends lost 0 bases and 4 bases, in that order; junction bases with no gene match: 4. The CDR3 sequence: CASSVGDSRYEQYF. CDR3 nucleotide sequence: TGTGCCAGCAGCGTAGGGGACAGCCGTTACGAGCAGTACTTC.

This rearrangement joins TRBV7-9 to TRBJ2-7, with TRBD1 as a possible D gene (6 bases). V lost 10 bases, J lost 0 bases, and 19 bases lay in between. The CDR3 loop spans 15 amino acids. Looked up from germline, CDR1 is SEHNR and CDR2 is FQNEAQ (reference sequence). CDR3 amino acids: CATRGTGTASYEQYF. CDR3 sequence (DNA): TGTGCCACGAGGGGGACCGGGACGGCCTCCTACGAGCAGTACTTC.

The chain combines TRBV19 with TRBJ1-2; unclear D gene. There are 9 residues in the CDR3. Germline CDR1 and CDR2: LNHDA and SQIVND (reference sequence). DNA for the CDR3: TGTGCTGACGGGGTTGGCTACACCTTC. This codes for CADGVGYTF.

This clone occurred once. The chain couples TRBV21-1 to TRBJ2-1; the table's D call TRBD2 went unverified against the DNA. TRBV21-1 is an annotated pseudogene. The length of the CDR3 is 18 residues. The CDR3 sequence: CASRELAGGPRNYNEQFF. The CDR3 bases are TGTGCCAGCAGGGAACTAGCGGGAGGGCCTCGGAATTACAATGAGCAGTTCTTC.

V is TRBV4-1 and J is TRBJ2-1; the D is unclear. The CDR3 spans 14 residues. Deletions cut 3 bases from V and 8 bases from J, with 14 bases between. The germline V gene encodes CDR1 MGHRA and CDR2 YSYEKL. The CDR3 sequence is CASSQGYRADEQFF. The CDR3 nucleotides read TGCGCCAGCAGCCAGGGGTATAGGGCGGATGAGCAGTTCTTC.